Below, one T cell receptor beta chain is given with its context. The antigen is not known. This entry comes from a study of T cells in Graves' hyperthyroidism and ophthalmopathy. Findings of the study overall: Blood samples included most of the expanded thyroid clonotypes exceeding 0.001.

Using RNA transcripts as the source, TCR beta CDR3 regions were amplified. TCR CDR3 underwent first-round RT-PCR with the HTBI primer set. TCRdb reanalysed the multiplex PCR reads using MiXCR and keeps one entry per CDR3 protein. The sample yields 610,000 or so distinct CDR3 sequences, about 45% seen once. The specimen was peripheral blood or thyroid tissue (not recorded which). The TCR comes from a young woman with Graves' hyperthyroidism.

CDR3 DNA: TGCAGTCAACAGGGGGCCTCCGAGCAGTACTTC. Translating it yields CSQQGASEQYF. The V gene is TRBV29-1, the J gene TRBJ2-7; TRBD1 matches 9 bases. CDR3 length: 11 residues. Germline-derived CDR1 and CDR2 are SQVTM and ANQGSEA.